Given below is one T cell receptor beta chain in context. The antigen is not known. The CDR3 goes on 3 residues after the read ends, and that part is filled in from the germline J gene. This sample is part of a study of T cell clonality in common variable immunodeficiency. Assay: immunoSEQ multiplex PCR; the TCRdb copy retains only in-frame clones and omits some. The sample contains around 24,000 clones, none of them singletons. Study-level points and caveats: In common variable immunodeficiency, TCR beta chains reportedly carried fewer deletions and N-nucleotide insertions.

CDR1 is SGHTA and CDR2 is FQGTGA in the germline V gene. The CDR3 runs 16 residues. J was trimmed by 5 bases and V by 5 bases; bases with no gene match: 13. The TCR was taken from a human donor with common variable immunodeficiency. What was sequenced was peripheral blood mononuclear cells. The genes are TRBV7-3 and TRBJ2-5; 8 nucleotides agree with TRBD2. CDR3 sequence: CASSPQGLDPRETQYF. CDR3 DNA (partial): TGTGCCAGCAGCCCGCAGGGACTAGACCCGCGCGAGACC.